Ten or more counts support the clone carrying this T cell receptor (beta chain). RNA transcripts yielded amplified TCR beta CDR3 regions. Initially, a first-round RT-PCR of the TCR CDR3 employed the HTBI primer set. MiXCR was run by TCRdb on the multiplex PCR reads, yielding one entry per CDR3 protein. This repertoire shows approximately 320,000 distinct CDR3 sequences, approximately 17% found once; its top ten account for roughly 33%. The data belong to a study of T cells in Graves' hyperthyroidism and ophthalmopathy. The CDR3 sequence is 13 residues long. From germline, CDR1 is SNHLY and CDR2 FYNNEI. V dropped 11 bases and J dropped 4; count of bases not matched to a gene: 8.

Sequencing was carried out using blood. The gene calls are TRBV2 and TRBJ2-1; 7 bases map to TRBD2. This TCR derives from a man aged 25-40 years with Graves' hyperthyroidism. The CDR3 DNA reads TGTGCCGGATCAGCGGGACGTTACAATGAGCAGTTCTTC. Protein: CAGSAGRYNEQFF.